The T cell receptor beta chain described here comes from a study of naive and memory T cell subsets. Separate alpha and beta amplification began at the second PCR step. Cells stained for CD3, CD4, CD8, CD45RA and CD27 were sorted into four subsets. The CDR3 has 16 residues. CDR1 is SGHRS, CDR2 YFSETQ, per germline. With V trimmed by 0 bases and J by 1 base, 2 bases remained unmatched. Broader study findings: TCR abundance followed a power law differing between naive and memory subsets.

Both TRBC1 and TRBC2 were covered by a beta constant-region primer of two equimolar oligonucleotides. Using its own MiXCR run on the UMI-ligation and nested PCR reads, TCRdb lists one record per CDR3 protein. Of around 4,600 distinct CDR3 sequences listed, approximately 7.6% are singletons. This clonotype was counted at least ten times. The target antigen is unknown. Material: CD4+ TEMRA cells from blood. Subset defined: effector memory re-expressing CD45RA, CD45RA+ CD27-. The rearrangement links TRBV5-1 to TRBJ2-5, with TRBD2 matching over 11 bases. This sequence originates from a human donor in good health. The CDR3 spells CASSLGTSGSQETQYF. The CDR3 bases are TGCGCCAGCAGCTTGGGCACTAGCGGGAGCCAAGAGACCCAGTACTTC. The variable domain in full, completed from reference TRBV5-1 and TRBJ2-5, reads KAGVTQTPRYLIKTRGQQVTLSCSPISGHRSVSWYQQTPGQGLQFLFEYFSETQRNKGNFPGRFSGRQFSNSRSEMNVSTLELGDSALYLCASSLGTSGSQETQYFGPGTRLLVL.